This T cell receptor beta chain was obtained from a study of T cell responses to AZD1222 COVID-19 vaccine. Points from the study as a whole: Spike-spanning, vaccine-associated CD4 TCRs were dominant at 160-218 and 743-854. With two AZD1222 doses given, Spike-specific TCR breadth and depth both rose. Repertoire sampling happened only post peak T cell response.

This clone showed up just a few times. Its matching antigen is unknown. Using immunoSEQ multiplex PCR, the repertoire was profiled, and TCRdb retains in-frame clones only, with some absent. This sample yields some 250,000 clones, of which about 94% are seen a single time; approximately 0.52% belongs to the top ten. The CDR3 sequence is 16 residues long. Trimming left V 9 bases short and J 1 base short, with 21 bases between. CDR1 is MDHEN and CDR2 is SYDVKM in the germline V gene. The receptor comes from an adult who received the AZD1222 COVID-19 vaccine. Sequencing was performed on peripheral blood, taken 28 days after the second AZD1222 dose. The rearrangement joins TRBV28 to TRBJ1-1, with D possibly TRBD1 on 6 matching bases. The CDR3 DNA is TGTGCCAGTCCAAGTAGGGGGGCTGGGGGGAACACTGAAGCTTTCTTT. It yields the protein CASPSRGAGGNTEAFF. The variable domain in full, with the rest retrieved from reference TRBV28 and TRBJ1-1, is DVKVTQSSRYLVKRTGEKVFLECVQDMDHENMFWYRQDPGLGLRLIYFSYDVKMKEKGDIPEGYSVSREKKERFSLILESASTNQTSMYLCASPSRGAGGNTEAFFGQGTRLTVV.